This T cell receptor (beta chain) was captured in a study of blood T cell repertoires in COVID-19 (dated by TCRdb to 2019 to 2021). Some background on the complete study: The collaborator samples originated in the United States, Italy and Spain and spanned the acute and convalescent phases of COVID-19. Where HLA class I and class II types were available, the types were taken from metadata supplied by the sample provider, not from assay-based typing. The repertoires were released in a freely available public database meant as a resource for research on the immune response to SARS-CoV-2. Samples came from the ongoing ImmuneRACE study (first 160 participants) plus 1,254 subjects from 6 global collaborators. Subjects who had been exposed to COVID-19, were actively infected with it, or had recovered from it provided the deeply sampled blood TCRbeta repertoires that made up the dataset. A de-identified subject ID, COVID-19 status, age in years and sex were almost always included in the sample metadata. The material from the prospective study consisted of cDNA or gDNA derived from T cells, B-cell-depleted T cells, or PBMCs. On the study overall, not on this receptor specifically: The quantity of clinical and demographic metadata differed by source and by participant and was supplied without curation.

V is trimmed back by 5 bases and J by 2 bases, and the junction contains 9 bases that no gene match accounts for. Looking up the germline V gene yields CDR1 SGHVS and CDR2 FQNEAQ. The CDR3 measures 16 amino acids from cysteine to phenylalanine. Here the CDR3 DNA is all that survives: 48 bases in frame from base 1. Each collaborating institution followed its own protocols to collect whole blood in K2EDTA tubes. For TCRbeta analysis, collaborators shipped samples in one of three forms: frozen whole blood, isolated PBMCs, or DNA extracted from either of those sample types. TCRbeta CDR3 regions were amplified from genomic DNA using the immunoSEQ Assay, a bias-controlled multiplex PCR. In the authors' own workflow: The number of nucleated cells in each sample was estimated by amplification of reference gene primers within the assay. To quantify the absolute abundance of each unique TCRbeta CDR3 rearrangement, sequence reads were collapsed and filtered. Productive Simpson clonality was computed per sample as the square root of Simpson's diversity index over productive rearrangements. TCRdb obtained this table from immuneACCESS and retained in-frame rearrangements with V and J assigned. These tables miss some clones; where compared with another copy, unresolved V genes account for less than half of the shortfall, and the remainder is unexplained. V and J calls and clone size come straight from that table; D and trimming were deduced from the DNA. This sample holds 45,000 to 60,000 clones; almost 85% were observed only once. The ten largest clonotypes hold 8.2% of the sample.

A word on this clone: Its target antigen remains unknown. Nothing much larger sits one base from this clone, and base qualities are not available.

The rearranged chain carries TRBV7-8 and TRBJ2-1, and 7 bases in between align with TRBD1. Input material: peripheral blood. This clonotype originated in a woman at least 80 years old with acute or convalescent COVID-19. For the CDR3, the sequence is CASSIYRGEPYNEQFF. Read as DNA, the sequence is TGTGCCAGCAGCATTTACAGGGGTGAACCCTACAATGAGCAGTTCTTC.